This T cell receptor beta chain was identified during a study of cytotoxic CD8 clonotypes in ibrutinib-treated CLL. Comments on this clone: Its antigen is currently unknown.

Study conclusions and caveats: Clonality increased with ibrutinib response but returned toward baseline at progression. Clonality (at baseline) was higher than in age-matched healthy donors and tracked circulating CD8+ T-cell counts.

The data were produced by immunoSEQ multiplex PCR, yet TCRdb's version contains in-frame clones alone and is incomplete. The sample consists of some 130,000 clones, about 80% of them appearing once. The sequencing used PBMCs, collected after 24 months of ibrutinib treatment. This clonotype was obtained from a human donor with chronic lymphocytic leukemia.

CDR3 DNA sequence: TGTGCCACCCAGCCGGAGTTGATCCGTCAGCCCCAGCATTTT. Its translation: CATQPELIRQPQHF. The chain links TRBV28 to TRBJ1-5; no reliable D call. Germline assignment: CDR1 MDHEN and CDR2 SYDVKM. The CDR3 runs 14 residues. Between the trimmed V and J ends, which lost 10 bases and 6 bases, there was a span of 19 bases.